One sample yielded the 21 T cell receptor beta chains listed below, sequenced in a study of control samples from healthy donors and cancer patients. Clones were sequenced by immunoSEQ multiplex PCR, and TCRdb holds only the in-frame ones, with some missing. The profile covers 160,000 or so clones, with roughly 94% appearing a single time and 12% to 15% taken by the ten largest. Source material: PBMCs. The receptors originated from a man aged 55 to 69 with colorectal cancer.

The chain recombines TRBV3-1 (or the pseudogene TRBV3-2) with TRBJ2-1, with 11 nucleotides matching TRBD1. V gave up 5 bases and J gave up 9 bases; unmatched junction bases: 12. Per germline, CDR1 LGHDT and CDR2 YNNKEL (reference sequence). The CDR3 extends over 16 amino acids. The CDR3 here is CASSAGTGGFGGEQFF. Here the CDR3 DNA reads TGTGCCAGCAGCGCCGGGACAGGGGGATTCGGGGGTGAGCAGTTCTTC.

V and J are TRBV5-6 and TRBJ2-5; 11 bases are shared with TRBD1. This CDR3 is 15 amino acids long. Germline V gene data show CDR1 as SGHDT and CDR2 as YYEEEE. The trim removed 3 bases at V and 10 bases at J, leaving 11 bases unmatched. The CDR3 region is CASSSWGTGGRDQYF. The CDR3 DNA reads TGTGCCAGCAGCTCTTGGGGGACAGGGGGACGGGACCAGTACTTC.

The V call is TRBV6-6, the J call TRBJ1-4, with 7 nucleotides matching TRBD1. Germline assignment: CDR1 MNHNY and CDR2 SVGAGI (reference sequence). Trimming removed 7 bases from V and 4 bases from J; junction bases left unmatched: 9. The CDR3 extends over 15 amino acids. The DNA for the CDR3 is TGTGCCAGCACGAGGTCGGGACAGCTTAATGAAAAACTGTTTTTT. It specifies CASTRSGQLNEKLFF.

The CDR3 sequence: CASSLSGPNYGYTF. CDR3 DNA sequence: TGTGCCAGCAGCTTATCGGGGCCGAACTATGGCTACACCTTC. This rearrangement joins TRBV7-2 to TRBJ1-2, with TRBD1 as a possible D gene (5 bases). Between the trimmed V and J ends, which lost 2 bases and 2 bases, there was a span of 9 bases. The germline V gene has CDR1 SGHTA and CDR2 FQGNSA. The CDR3 is 14 residues long.

This clone showed up just once. The chain recombines TRBV18 with TRBJ1-3, with D tentatively TRBD1 (5 bases). Trimming removed 1 base at V and 0 bases at J, with 16 bases between. The V gene's germline CDR1 is KGHSH and CDR2 LQKENI. This CDR3 spans 18 amino acids. This chain's CDR3 is CASSPQYIGGNSGNTIYF. The CDR3 region has the DNA TGTGCCAGCTCACCACAGTATATCGGGGGGAACTCTGGAAACACCATATATTTT.

This sequence joins TRBV27 and TRBJ2-1, with 9 bases that match TRBD1. Germline trimming cut 5 bases from V and 1 base from J; bases unmatched to any gene: 3. The germline V gene encodes CDR1 MNHEY and CDR2 SMNVEV (reference sequence). The CDR3 sequence is 15 residues long. The CDR3 DNA reads as TGTGCCAGCAGTCGACAGGGGGGGTCCTACAATGAGCAGTTCTTC. Translating gives CASSRQGGSYNEQFF.

As to this clone: Other DNA sequences in this specimen translate into the identical CDR3. V gene TRBV6-5 combines with J gene TRBJ1-1, with 7 positions matching TRBD1. The CDR3 length is 12 residues. J gave up 5 bases and V 5 bases, and 2 bases lay outside the gene matches. Germline loops: CDR1 MNHEY, CDR2 SVGAGI. The CDR3 sequence: CASSRGLTEAFF. In nucleotides, the CDR3 is TGTGCCAGCAGTAGGGGGCTGACTGAAGCTTTCTTT.

The chain combines TRBV5-1 with TRBJ1-2; a possible D gene is TRBD1 (5 bases). Trimming took off 0 bases at V and 8 bases at J, with 11 bases between the two ends. Germline lookup yields CDR1 SGHRS and CDR2 YFSETQ. The CDR3 runs 13 residues. The CDR3 nucleotides read TGCGCCAGCAGCTTGGAGCCAGGGAGCGGCTACACCTTC. Translation gives CASSLEPGSGYTF. The variable domain in full, completed from reference TRBV5-1 and TRBJ1-2, reads KAGVTQTPRYLIKTRGQQVTLSCSPISGHRSVSWYQQTPGQGLQFLFEYFSETQRNKGNFPGRFSGRQFSNSRSEMNVSTLELGDSALYLCASSLEPGSGYTFGSGTRLTVV.

The rearrangement links TRBV6-5 to TRBJ2-1; 7 nucleotides align to TRBD1. Trimming removed 7 bases from V and 4 bases from J; junction bases left unmatched: 10. The CDR3 runs 15 residues. Germline V gene data show CDR1 as MNHEY and CDR2 as SVGAGI. This CDR3 reads CASTGRQGGYNEQFF. The CDR3 nucleotides read TGTGCCAGCACCGGCCGACAGGGTGGGTACAATGAGCAGTTCTTC.

The rearrangement links TRBV4-1 to TRBJ2-3; D remains unclear. The CDR3 is made up of 17 amino acids. The germline CDR1 and CDR2 sequences are MGHRA and YSYEKL. V was shortened by 4 bases and J by 5 bases, with 22 bases between the two germline ends. The CDR3 is CASSLSKVPSPLDTQYF. For the CDR3, the DNA is TGCGCCAGCAGCCTTTCCAAGGTCCCCAGCCCCCTAGATACGCAGTATTTT.

The chain uses TRBV7-2 and TRBJ1-2; no clear D gene. Germline loops: CDR1 SGHTA, CDR2 FQGNSA. The CDR3 spans 12 residues. Trimming removed 2 bases from V and 10 bases from J, with 11 bases in between. Here the CDR3 reads CASSLLGRVYTF. The CDR3 DNA follows: TGTGCCAGCAGCTTACTCGGACGGGTCTACACCTTC.

CDR3 DNA sequence: TGTGCCACCAGTGGTGGGACAGGGGTGGACTATGGCTACACCTTC. It codes for CATSGGTGVDYGYTF. The V call is TRBV24-1, the J call TRBJ1-2; 10 nucleotides agree with TRBD1. Germline CDR1 reads KGHDR; CDR2 reads SFDVKD. The CDR3 loop spans 15 amino acids. With V trimmed by 5 bases and J by 3 bases, 5 bases remained unmatched.

The chain recombines TRBV4-2 with TRBJ1-2; D not certain. Trimming removed 0 bases from V and 0 bases from J, with 11 bases in between. The CDR3 is made up of 16 amino acids. The germline CDR1 and CDR2 sequences are LGHNA and YNFKEQ. The CDR3 DNA is TGTGCCAGCAGCCAAGAGATGGTCAGAGCTAACTATGGCTACACCTTC. It codes for CASSQEMVRANYGYTF.

V and J are TRBV7-9 and TRBJ2-2; D is perhaps TRBD2 (6 bases). Germline CDR1 and CDR2: SEHNR and FQNEAQ (reference sequence). The CDR3 is made up of 16 amino acids. The V end lost 0 bases, the J end lost 1 base, and 9 bases lay between the germline ends. The CDR3 DNA follows: TGTGCCAGCAGCTTAGCTTCCGGGGGGAACACCGGGGAGCTGTTTTTT. Translation: CASSLASGGNTGELFF.

V and J are TRBV5-1 and TRBJ1-6; D is perhaps TRBD1 (6 bases). Germline-derived CDR1 and CDR2 are SGHRS and YFSETQ. This CDR3 comprises 13 residues. V dropped 5 bases and J dropped 9 bases, with 12 bases sitting between them. The CDR3 coding sequence is TGCGCCAGCAGTGGCAGGGGAAGTTCACCCCTCCACTTT. Encoded protein: CASSGRGSSPLHF.

This clone was seen more than once but under ten times. V usage is TRBV4-2 and J usage is TRBJ1-2, with D tentatively TRBD1 (6 bases). Germline-derived CDR1 and CDR2 are LGHNA and YNFKEQ. V lost 1 base and J 5 bases, leaving 14 bases between the germline ends. This CDR3 is 15 amino acids long. The DNA for the CDR3 is TGTGCCAGCAGCCAAGCGAAGGGGGGAGGGTATGGCTACACCTTC. Its protein is CASSQAKGGGYGYTF.

The rearrangement links TRBV19 to TRBJ2-2; no firm D call. CDR1 LNHDA and CDR2 SQIVND come from the germline V gene (reference sequence). The CDR3 length is 15 residues. The V and J ends lost 3 bases and 4 bases respectively, with 12 bases between them. The CDR3 spells CASSISAVTTGELFF. The CDR3 bases are TGTGCCAGTAGTATTTCGGCAGTTACCACCGGGGAGCTGTTTTTT.

This clone was picked up one time. V gene TRBV7-2 combines with J gene TRBJ1-2; D gene unclear. This CDR3 is 13 amino acids long. V lost 0 bases and J 5 bases, leaving 7 bases between the germline ends. Germline CDR1 and CDR2: SGHTA and FQGNSA. CDR3 protein: CASSLAGGYGYTF. The CDR3 DNA sequence: TGTGCCAGCAGCTTAGCGGGAGGTTATGGCTACACCTTC.

This chain joins TRBV27 and TRBJ1-4, with D possibly being TRBD1 (6 bases). Germline CDR1 MNHEY, CDR2 SMNVEV (reference sequence). With 4 bases removed from V and 4 bases from J, the gap between germline ends came to 10 bases. The CDR3 has 14 residues. The CDR3 here is CASSYRAGNEKLFF. In DNA, the CDR3 is TGTGCCAGCAGTTACAGGGCTGGTAATGAAAAACTGTTTTTT.

In nucleotides, the CDR3 is TGTGCCAGCAGTTTCCGTGGGGAGCTGTTTTTT. This translates into CASSFRGELFF. The chain links TRBV12-3 or TRBV12-4 to TRBJ2-2; D unclear. This CDR3 spans 11 amino acids. Trimming removed 3 bases from V and 8 bases from J, with 4 bases in between.

This clone was counted a few times. This rearrangement joins TRBV13 to TRBJ2-3; 9 bases map to TRBD2. V lost 2 bases, J lost 0 bases, and 6 bases stayed unmatched. Germline values: CDR1 PRHDT, CDR2 FYEKMQ (reference sequence). This CDR3 is 17 amino acids long. The CDR3 sequence is CASSLLAGFTSTDTQYF. CDR3 DNA sequence: TGTGCCAGCAGCTTACTAGCGGGGTTCACTAGCACAGATACGCAGTATTTT.